One and the same sample provided the 21 T cell receptor beta chains below, sequenced in a study of T cells in Graves' hyperthyroidism and ophthalmopathy. There were TCR beta CDR3 regions amplified from RNA transcripts. The TCR CDR3 was amplified in a first-round RT-PCR using the HTBI primer set. TCRdb processed the multiplex PCR reads anew with MiXCR; each CDR3 protein has one entry. Among 650,000 to 850,000 distinct CDR3 sequences listed, approximately 19% were seen once. Sequencing was done on a sample of blood. Receptors were obtained from a woman in her fifties or sixties with Graves' hyperthyroidism that later progressed to Graves' ophthalmopathy.

V is TRBV12-3 or TRBV12-4 and J is TRBJ2-5; 10 nucleotides line up with TRBD2. The CDR3 has 19 amino acids. V was pared by 2 bases and J by 4 bases, with 16 bases of the junction left unmatched. The CDR3 loop reads CASSLSRLAGEGEGETQYF. CDR3 nucleotides: TGTGCCAGCAGTTTATCTCGGCTAGCGGGGGAGGGAGAGGGAGAGACCCAGTACTTC.

This clonotype has at least ten counts. The chain couples TRBV4-1 to TRBJ2-1; D is unresolved. V lost 4 bases, J lost 7 bases, and 14 bases lay in between. The CDR3 runs to 14 residues. Looked up from germline, CDR1 is MGHRA and CDR2 is YSYEKL. The CDR3 region is CASSPRLVGNEQFF. DNA of the CDR3: TGCGCCAGCAGCCCCAGACTGGTGGGGAATGAGCAGTTCTTC.

This clonotype was observed a few times. This rearrangement joins TRBV7-9 to TRBJ1-4; D is uncertain. Germline assignment: CDR1 SEHNR and CDR2 FQNEAQ (reference sequence). CDR3 length equals 18 residues. V gave up 1 base and J gave up 2 bases, with 17 bases separating them. This CDR3 is CASSLVIRRGGTNEKLFF. CDR3 coding DNA: TGTGCCAGCAGCTTAGTAATACGCCGAGGTGGGACTAATGAAAAACTGTTTTTT.

This chain links TRBV5-1 with TRBJ2-7; 15 bases are shared with TRBD2. Germline V gene data show CDR1 as SGHRS and CDR2 as YFSETQ. With 3 bases clipped from V and 3 bases from J, the junction kept 7 bases outside the gene matches. CDR3 size: 17 residues. In nucleotides, the CDR3 is TGCGCCAGCAGCTCGGGACTAGCGGGGGGTCTCTACTACGAGCAGTACTTC. This translates into CASSSGLAGGLYYEQYF.

This clonotype came up a few times. The J gene is TRBJ2-1, the V gene TRBV5-8, with 7 nucleotides matching TRBD1. The CDR3 runs 14 residues. Germline-derived CDR1 and CDR2 are SGHTS and YDEGEE. V lost 1 base and J lost 3; bases outside the gene matches: 1. CDR3 sequence reads: CASSLTGVYNEQFF. The CDR3 nucleotides read TGTGCCAGCAGCTTGACAGGGGTCTACAATGAGCAGTTCTTC.

The chain recombines TRBV14 with TRBJ2-2; 11 bases line up with TRBD1. Germline-derived CDR1 and CDR2 are SGHDN and FVKESK. Trimming took 4 bases from V and 4 from J; bases not matched to a gene: 2. This CDR3 is built from 15 residues. This chain's CDR3 is CASSPGQGVTGELFF. In DNA form, the CDR3 reads TGTGCCAGCAGCCCGGGACAGGGGGTCACCGGGGAGCTGTTTTTT.

This clonotype was seen ten or more times. The chain carries TRBV5-1 and TRBJ2-3; TRBD1 is a possible D gene (6 bases). The CDR3 loop spans 16 amino acids. Per the germline V gene, CDR1 is SGHRS and CDR2 is YFSETQ. With 4 bases removed from V and 1 base from J, the gap between germline ends came to 16 bases. The CDR3 DNA follows: TGCGCCAGCAGCGTGCAGGGGTTTTCTGGCACAGATACGCAGTATTTT. Encoded protein: CASSVQGFSGTDTQYF.

This clonotype appeared many times. The chain is built from TRBV15 and TRBJ2-7; 14 positions match TRBD2. This CDR3 contains 18 residues. Germline CDR1 LNHNV, CDR2 YYDKDF (reference sequence). The V segment lost 1 base and the J segment 3 bases; nucleotides outside the gene matches: 8. In DNA form, the CDR3 reads TGTGCCACCAGCAGAGCCCGACTAGCGGGGGGGCCAAGCTACGAGCAGTACTTC. It specifies CATSRARLAGGPSYEQYF.

V usage is TRBV27 and J usage is TRBJ2-4; 10 bases agree with TRBD1. CDR1 is MNHEY, CDR2 SMNVEV, per germline (reference sequence). The CDR3 runs 18 residues. The trim removed 4 bases at V and 2 bases at J, leaving 11 bases unmatched. DNA for the CDR3: TGTGCCAGCAGTTCCTCCGGGACAGGGGACGAGACCAAAAACATTCAGTACTTC. It specifies CASSSSGTGDETKNIQYF.

This clonotype was seen many times. The rearrangement links TRBV12-3 or TRBV12-4 to TRBJ1-2, with 10 bases identical to TRBD1. Trimming at V came to 5 bases and at J to 8 bases, leaving 5 bases not matched to a gene. The CDR3 sequence is 13 residues long. CDR3 protein: CASSMTGGRGYTF. CDR3 in DNA: TGTGCCAGCAGTATGACAGGGGGCAGGGGCTACACCTTC.

Here the CDR3 reads CASRPQGAYNSPLHF. The CDR3 DNA reads TGTGCCAGTAGACCACAGGGGGCCTATAATTCACCCCTCCACTTT. V usage is TRBV19 and J usage is TRBJ1-6; 8 bases agree with TRBD1. This CDR3 spans 15 amino acids. Germline-derived CDR1 and CDR2 are LNHDA and SQIVND (reference sequence). Trimming took 6 bases from V and 2 from J; bases not matched to a gene: 3.

V and J are TRBV18 and TRBJ2-3, with D perhaps being TRBD1 or TRBD2 (6 bases each). The CDR3 has 14 residues. V gave up 3 bases and J gave up 6 bases, with 13 bases separating them. Germline V CDR1 and CDR2: KGHSH, LQKENI. As DNA, the CDR3 is TGTGCCAGCTCACCGGAGGGGGGCGTTGATACGCAGTATTTT. The encoded protein is CASSPEGGVDTQYF.

This clonotype was seen a few times. The V and J genes are TRBV14 and TRBJ2-5, with no clear D. CDR3 size: 15 residues. The germline CDR1 and CDR2 sequences are SGHDN and FVKESK. Trimming cost V 2 bases and J 4 bases, with 14 bases left between them. CDR3 nucleotides: TGTGCCAGCAGCCAAATTCAGGTTTCCTTAGAGACCCAGTACTTC. Translated, it gives CASSQIQVSLETQYF.

This clonotype has a handful of counts. This chain links TRBV20-1 with TRBJ2-5; D is unclear. The germline V gene encodes CDR1 DFQATT and CDR2 SNEGSKA (reference sequence). The V gene lost 6 bases and the J gene lost 4 bases, with 15 bases spanning the gap. There are 13 residues in the CDR3. CDR3 DNA: TGCAGTGCAAAAGACTCCGCGCTAGAGACCCAGTACTTC. Its protein is CSAKDSALETQYF.

Only a few counts were recorded for this clonotype. V is TRBV10-1 and J is TRBJ2-1; TRBD2 aligns across 10 bases. CDR1 is WNHNN, CDR2 SYGVQD, per germline (reference sequence). CDR3 length: 13 amino acids. V gave up 3 bases and J gave up 10 bases; unmatched junction bases: 3. The chain's CDR3 is CASSDRLAGEQFF. CDR3 bases: TGCGCCAGCAGTGACCGACTAGCGGGCGAGCAGTTCTTC.

This clonotype was counted many times. The V and J genes are TRBV9 and TRBJ1-1; D ambiguous. Trimming removed 3 bases from V and 1 base from J, with 10 bases in between. This CDR3 region has 14 residues. CDR1 and CDR2 (germline): SGDLS, YYNGEE. CDR3 amino acids: CASSGIDKNTEAFF. The CDR3 coding sequence is TGTGCCAGCAGCGGAATAGACAAGAACACTGAAGCTTTCTTT.

This clonotype was observed at least ten times. The CDR3 DNA is TGTGCCAGCACGGACAGTTTCAACTACTATGGCTACACCTTC. Translation: CASTDSFNYYGYTF. V and J are TRBV2 and TRBJ1-2; maybe TRBD1 (6 bases). The V and J ends lost 7 bases and 3 bases respectively, with 15 bases between them. This CDR3 is built from 14 residues. Germline CDR1 reads SNHLY; CDR2 reads FYNNEI.

This chain links TRBV10-2 with TRBJ2-7; 7 bases map to TRBD2. The CDR3 is made up of 15 amino acids. The germline gives CDR1 WSHSY, CDR2 SAAADI. The trim removed 6 bases at V and 2 bases at J, leaving 10 bases unmatched. The CDR3 DNA reads as TGCGCCAGCAGGGGAGGGACGGACCCGACCTACGAGCAGTACTTC. It encodes CASRGGTDPTYEQYF.

In this sample, this clonotype turned up a few times. The genes are TRBV19 and TRBJ2-1, with 11 nucleotides matching TRBD1. Per germline, CDR1 LNHDA and CDR2 SQIVND (reference sequence). The length of the CDR3 is 13 residues. V lost 8 bases, J lost 7 bases, and 4 bases stayed unmatched. CDR3 coding DNA: TGTGCCAGTGCAGGACAGGGGGCAAATGAGCAGTTCTTC. This encodes CASAGQGANEQFF.

In its sample, this clonotype was seen many times. The chain couples TRBV5-5 to TRBJ2-3; the D is unclear. Trimming left V 1 base short and J 2 bases short, with 11 bases between. The V gene's germline CDR1 is SGHKS and CDR2 YYEKEE (reference sequence). The CDR3 totals 15 residues. This chain's CDR3 is CASSLMPLDTDTQYF. In nucleotides, the CDR3 is TGTGCCAGCAGCTTGATGCCGCTAGACACAGATACGCAGTATTTT.

This clonotype was seen a handful of times. V usage is TRBV5-1 and J usage is TRBJ1-6; 7 bases line up with TRBD1. The CDR3 sequence is 15 residues long. V trimming: 0 bases; J trimming: 12 bases; junction bases outside the gene matches: 9. Germline V gene lookup returns CDR1 SGHRS and CDR2 YFSETQ. CDR3 coding DNA: TGCGCCAGCAGCTTGGAGACAGGGAGTTTGCAACCCCTCCACTTT. Protein product: CASSLETGSLQPLHF.